These T cell receptor beta chains were read from a single sample in a study of CD8 T cells in Susac syndrome. MiXCR, run by TCRdb on the immunoSEQ multiplex PCR reads, gives a single entry per CDR3 protein. The table lists about 170,000 distinct CDR3 sequences, 95% to 96% of them singletons. Sequencing was done on a sample of CD4+ T cells from PBMCs. These receptors were taken from a human donor with Susac syndrome. The CDR3 runs from the conserved cysteine through the conserved F or W. Fields, in order: V gene, CDR3 protein.

V: TRBV9
CDR3: CASSKTDSGANVLTF

V: TRBV13
CDR3: CASSDRGVDTQYF

V: TRBV24-1
CDR3: CATESGQAPYNEQFF

V: TRBV20-1
CDR3: CSAGGLQANVLTF

V: TRBV3-1
CDR3: CASSLRKGTYVETQYF

V: TRBV6-6
CDR3: CASRIPGANVLTF

V: TRBV5-4
CDR3: CASTPQLTTNTGELFF

V: TRBV14
CDR3: CASSRGGAKNIQYF

V: TRBV4-2
CDR3: CASSQARLIRPGANYGYTF

V: TRBV6-2/TRBV6-3
CDR3: CASSYASPRADTQYF

V: TRBV9
CDR3: CASSVDGTSTDTQYF

V: TRBV11-2
CDR3: CASSLELGQPQHF

V: TRBV5-1
CDR3: CASSLVRVGETQYF

V: TRBV9
CDR3: CASSVNGRAEETQYF

V: TRBV20-1
CDR3: CSAWDSNQPQHF

V: TRBV12-3/TRBV12-4
CDR3: CASSLGHQTYEQYF

V: TRBV15
CDR3: CATSIAVGGEQFF

V: TRBV20-1
CDR3: CSASLPDLYGYTF

V: TRBV28
CDR3: CASSLEVAPRGGYTF

V: TRBV28
CDR3: CASRPPGPPGEKLFF

V: TRBV15
CDR3: CATSRGWLATNEKLFF

V: TRBV6-2/TRBV6-3
CDR3: CASSYRQGKAETQYF

V: TRBV28
CDR3: CASSAGTGVSGANVLTF

V: TRBV7-8
CDR3: CASSPTGLPYEQYF

V: TRBV4-1
CDR3: CASSQPQETQYF

V: TRBV20-1
CDR3: CSAREGGRAGEQFF

V: TRBV3-1
CDR3: CASRLGTGGQETQYF

V: TRBV30
CDR3: CAWSVYRGEGYTF

V: TRBV5-1
CDR3: CASSLESGQGYNEQFF

V: TRBV4-2
CDR3: CASSRGSGGADTQYF

V: TRBV29-1
CDR3: CSVSTPSGGQETQYF

V: TRBV5-1
CDR3: CASIRNGTMKETQYF

V: TRBV2
CDR3: CASSIHRNTIYF

V: TRBV4-2
CDR3: CASSQAAGGYNEQFF

V: TRBV6-1
CDR3: CASRTGQGEQFF

V: TRBV7-9
CDR3: CASSSVQGDTEAFF

V: TRBV29-1
CDR3: CSVGVRGKRADTQYF

V: TRBV12-3/TRBV12-4
CDR3: CASSFTGTEAFF

V: TRBV30
CDR3: CAWTGGPNTEAFF

V: TRBV28
CDR3: CASSYRSEAFF

V: TRBV18
CDR3: CASSPRTYEQYF

V: TRBV14
CDR3: CASSQDWRTTKYF

V: TRBV29-1
CDR3: CSVAKALRETQYF

V: TRBV11-2
CDR3: CASSLRQNQPQHF

V: TRBV4-2
CDR3: CASSQDSSGLAYEQFF

V: TRBV20-1
CDR3: CSASSPGELFF

V: TRBV19
CDR3: CATIHIEGANVLTF

V: TRBV18
CDR3: CASSPLRGLDEQFF

V: TRBV7-9
CDR3: CASSSGTGGGQETQYF

V: TRBV20-1
CDR3: CSAPGQTNEQFF

V: TRBV9
CDR3: CASRPGTSGRRNEQFF

V: TRBV4-3
CDR3: CASSPSPGQQETQYF

V: TRBV29-1
CDR3: CSVRDNLNQPQHF

V: TRBV18
CDR3: CASSPQGFSYNSPLHF